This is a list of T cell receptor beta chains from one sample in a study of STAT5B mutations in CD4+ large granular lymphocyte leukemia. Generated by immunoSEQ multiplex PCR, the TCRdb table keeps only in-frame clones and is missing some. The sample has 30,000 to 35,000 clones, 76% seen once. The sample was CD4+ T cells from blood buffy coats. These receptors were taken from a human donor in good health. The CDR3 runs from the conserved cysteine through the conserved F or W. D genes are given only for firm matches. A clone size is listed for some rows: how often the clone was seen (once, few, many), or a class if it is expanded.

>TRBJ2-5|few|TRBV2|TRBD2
TGTGCCAGCAGTGAAGCGGGTCGACTAGCGGGAGTAGGAGAGACCCAGTACTTC
CASSEAGRLAGVGETQYF
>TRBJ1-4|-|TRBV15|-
TGTGCCACCAGCAGAGCGGGGGTTGGAGGAAATGAAAAACTGTTTTTT
CATSRAGVGGNEKLFF
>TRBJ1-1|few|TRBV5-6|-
TGTGCCAGCATCCCCCTGGGGGGGAACACTGAAGCTTTCTTT
CASIPLGGNTEAFF
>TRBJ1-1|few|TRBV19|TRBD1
TGTGCCAGTAGTATATGGTTCGGAAACAGGGGCAGCACTGAAGCTTTCTTT
CASSIWFGNRGSTEAFF
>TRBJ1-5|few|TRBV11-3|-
TGTGCCAGCAGCTTTTCCAGCAATCAGCCCCAGCATTTT
CASSFSSNQPQHF
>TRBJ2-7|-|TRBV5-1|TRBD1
TGCACCAGCAGCATAACCGGGACAGAATACGAGCAGTACTTC
CTSSITGTEYEQYF
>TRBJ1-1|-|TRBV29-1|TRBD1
TGCAGCGTTGACTCCGGGACAGGCGGGAACACTGAAGCTTTCTTT
CSVDSGTGGNTEAFF
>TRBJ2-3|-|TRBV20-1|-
TGCAGTGCTAGTCACGATACGCAGTATTTT
CSASHDTQYF
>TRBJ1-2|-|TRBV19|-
TGTGCCAGTAGTACCACAGGTATCTATGGCTACACCTTC
CASSTTGIYGYTF
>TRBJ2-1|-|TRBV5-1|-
TGCGCCAGCAGCTTAAGGGCCCTCGAGCCCTACAATGAGCAGTTCTTC
CASSLRALEPYNEQFF
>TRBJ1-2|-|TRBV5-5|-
TGTGCCAGCAGCTTGGCCCTAGGGGGGAACTATGGCTACACCTTC
CASSLALGGNYGYTF
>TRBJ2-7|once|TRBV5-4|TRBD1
TGTGCCAGCAGCACGGGACAGCATAACTCCTACGAGCAGTACTTC
CASSTGQHNSYEQYF
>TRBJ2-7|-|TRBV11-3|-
TGTGCCAGCAGCAGACAGGTCGAACTCTACGAGCAGTACTTC
CASSRQVELYEQYF
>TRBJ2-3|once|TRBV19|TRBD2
TGTGCCAGTAGTGGCCCCGGACTAGCGGGATACACAGATACGCAGTATTTT
CASSGPGLAGYTDTQYF
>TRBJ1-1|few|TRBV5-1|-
TGCGCCAGCAGCTTGGAAGGGGGTAGGAACACTGAAGCTTTCTTT
CASSLEGGRNTEAFF
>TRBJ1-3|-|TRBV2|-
TGTGCCAGCAGCATGGGACGGTACTCTGGAAACACCATATATTTT
CASSMGRYSGNTIYF
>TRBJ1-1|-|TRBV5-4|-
TGTGCCAGCAGCTTGGGGCAGGAGGTGGGGCCCACTGAAGCTTTCTTT
CASSLGQEVGPTEAFF
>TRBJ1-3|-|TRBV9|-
TGTGCCAGCTCGGTACAAGCCTCTGGAAACACCATATATTTT
CASSVQASGNTIYF
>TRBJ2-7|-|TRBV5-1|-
TGCGCCAGCAGCTTGGCCCAGAGCTACGAGCAGTACTTC
CASSLAQSYEQYF
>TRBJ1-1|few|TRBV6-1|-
TGTGCCAGCGGGACATACTCAATGAACACTGAAGCTTTCTTT
CASGTYSMNTEAFF
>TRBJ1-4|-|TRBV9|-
TGTGCCAGCAGCCCCCTTAAGACAGGAACTAATGAAAAACTGTTTTTT
CASSPLKTGTNEKLFF
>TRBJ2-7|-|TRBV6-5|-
TGTGCCACAAAGGGGGGGGATTCCTACGAGCAGTACTTC
CATKGGDSYEQYF